This entry concerns a single T cell receptor (beta chain). The record originates from a study of blood T cell repertoires in COVID-19. About the research overall: Samples taken during acute and convalescent COVID-19 were collected in the United States, Italy and Spain. PBMCs, B-cell-depleted T cells, or T cells provided the cDNA or gDNA that made up the material.

Original processing notes: Reference gene primer amplification gave nucleated cell count estimates. Repertoires were generated with immunoSEQ multiplex PCR, while TCRdb's copy carries only in-frame clones and drops some. Clone size and V and J calls were adopted from that table, with D and trimming inferred from the DNA. The repertoire holds approximately 190,000 clones, with over 70% as singletons. The germline V gene encodes CDR1 SEHNR and CDR2 FQNEAQ (reference sequence). This CDR3 region has 13 residues. V was cut by 5 bases and J by 0 bases, with 5 bases left in between. The clonotype comes from a man between 60 and 75 years old with acute or convalescent COVID-19. The rearrangement uses TRBV7-9 and TRBJ1-3; D call uncertain. The sequenced material came from peripheral blood. This CDR3 is CASSEGSGNTIYF. CDR3 bases: TGTGCCAGCAGCGAGGGCTCTGGAAACACCATATATTTT.